The 2 T cell receptor beta chains below come from one sample, sequenced in a study of shared clonotypes between healthy human individuals. Profiling relied on immunoSEQ multiplex PCR, and the TCRdb table lists in-frame clones only, not all of them. The data hold 2 million to 2.5 million clones, with about 92% observed a single time. Material for sequencing was naive CD4+ T cells from PBMCs. Regarding subset: CD45RA+ positively selected. The source is a man aged 18 to 35 in good health. Some clones in this sample may be carry-over from other donors' samples.

This clone was seen only once. This chain connects TRBV10-1 to TRBJ2-1; 8 nucleotides line up with TRBD2. After removal of 2 bases from V and 5 bases from J, the junction contained 5 bases not matched to a gene. The CDR3 is made up of 15 amino acids. In germline, CDR1 is WNHNN, CDR2 SYGVQD (reference sequence). This chain's CDR3 is CASSEPLSGNNEQFF. Here the CDR3 DNA reads TGCGCCAGCAGTGAGCCCCTTAGCGGGAACAATGAGCAGTTCTTC.

The genes are TRBV4-2 and TRBJ2-3, with 9 bases that match TRBD2. The V gene's germline CDR1 is LGHNA and CDR2 YNFKEQ. The junction had 4 bases not matched to a gene; V was cut back by 1 base and J by 2 bases. The CDR3 consists of 16 residues. The CDR3 nucleotides are TGTGCCAGCAGCCAAGGGCTAGCGGGATACACAGATACGCAGTATTTT. Its translation: CASSQGLAGYTDTQYF.